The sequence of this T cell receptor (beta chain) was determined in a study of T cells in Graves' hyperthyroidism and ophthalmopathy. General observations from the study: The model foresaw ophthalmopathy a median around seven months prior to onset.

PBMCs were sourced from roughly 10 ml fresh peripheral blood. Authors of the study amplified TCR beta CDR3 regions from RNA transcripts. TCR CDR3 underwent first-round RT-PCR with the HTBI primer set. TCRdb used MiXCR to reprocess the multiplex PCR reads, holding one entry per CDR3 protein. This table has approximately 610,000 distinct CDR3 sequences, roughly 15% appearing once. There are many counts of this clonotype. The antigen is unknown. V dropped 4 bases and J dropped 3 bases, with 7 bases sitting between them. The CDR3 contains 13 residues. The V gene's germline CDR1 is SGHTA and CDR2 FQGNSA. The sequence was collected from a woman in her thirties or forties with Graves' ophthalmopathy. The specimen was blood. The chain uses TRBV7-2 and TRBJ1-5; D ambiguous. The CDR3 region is CASSSGNNQPQHF. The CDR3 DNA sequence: TGTGCCAGCAGCTCAGGAAACAATCAGCCCCAGCATTTT.